This TCR beta chain was observed in a study of blood T cell dynamics during melanoma immunotherapy. Findings and limits, study-wide: At W3, later disease-control patients showed bifurcated PBMC repertoire changes, unlike progressors.

Each bulk PBMC sample had 300 to 350 ng DNA loaded. Assay: immunoSEQ multiplex PCR; the TCRdb copy retains only in-frame clones and omits some. The profile shows over 9,500 clones, roughly 89% of them singletons. J was trimmed by 0 bases and V by 10 bases; bases with no gene match: 11. Germline V gives CDR1 LNHDA, CDR2 SQIVND (reference sequence). The CDR3 sequence is 16 residues long. This clone was picked up one time. The antigen is undetermined. Time point noted: week 3, after first cycle of checkpoint inhibitor. Response was assessed by RECIST 1.1 at 12 weeks, except a couple of rapid progressors. Prior systemic cancer therapy, immunosuppressant use and other active malignancies excluded patients.

This TCR derives from a human donor with melanoma. This chain uses TRBV19 with TRBJ1-4; TRBD1 agrees at 7 bases. The sample consisted of blood, taken from a patient treated with checkpoint blockade. This CDR3 reads CATPPLTGPTNEKLFF. Here the CDR3 DNA reads TGTGCCACCCCGCCGCTGACAGGGCCAACTAATGAAAAACTGTTTTTT.